This T cell receptor beta chain was observed in a study of T-cell reconstitution after alpha-beta-depleted transplantation in children (dated by TCRdb to 2016 to 2018). About the investigation overall: The study quantitatively tracked T-cell immune reconstitution after TCRalphabeta/CD19-depleted allogeneic hematopoietic cell transplantation in children using TCR repertoire profiling.

As to this clonotype: The target of this receptor is not known. No base quality information exists; no much larger clone differs at one position.

Including the terminal cysteine and phenylalanine, the CDR3 comprises 14 residues. Only the CDR3 part of the read is kept: 42 bases, read in frame from the first base. V has 4 bases trimmed and J has 5 bases trimmed; junction bases matching no gene number 6. The CDR1 and CDR2 encoded by the germline V gene (reference sequence) are SGHNT and YYREEE. Libraries were built with PCR. Instrument used: Illumina HiSeq 2500. To normalize quantification of the TCRbeta repertoire, the TCR libraries were built with molecular barcoding that relied on unique molecular identifiers. Using fastp trimming at Q25 and MiXCR clonotype assembly, TCRdb reanalyzed the public sequencing data and kept in-frame beta chains. Every CDR3 protein is listed once, alongside the most common genes and DNA of its rows. Here the sample has 420,000 or so distinct CDR3 sequences; about a tenth occur a single time. 4.5% to 6% of the sample is in the top ten clones.

The chain couples TRBV5-4 to TRBJ2-5, with TRBD1 matching 9 junction bases. This TCR came from a human donor who donated a stem cell graft to a child with acute myeloid leukemia. Here the sequenced sample was PBMCs from the stem cell graft donor, taken from the stem cell graft. The sequence in DNA is TGTGCCAGCAGCATACAGGGGGCCGGGGAGACCCAGTACTTC. Its coded protein is CASSIQGAGETQYF. The CDR3 plus the reference TRBV5-4 and TRBJ2-5 genes for the other parts give the full variable domain: ETGVTQSPTHLIKTRGQQVTLRCSSQSGHNTVSWYQQALGQGPQFIFQYYREEENGRGNFPPRFSGLQFPNYSSELNVNALELDDSALYLCASSIQGAGETQYFGPGTRLLVL.